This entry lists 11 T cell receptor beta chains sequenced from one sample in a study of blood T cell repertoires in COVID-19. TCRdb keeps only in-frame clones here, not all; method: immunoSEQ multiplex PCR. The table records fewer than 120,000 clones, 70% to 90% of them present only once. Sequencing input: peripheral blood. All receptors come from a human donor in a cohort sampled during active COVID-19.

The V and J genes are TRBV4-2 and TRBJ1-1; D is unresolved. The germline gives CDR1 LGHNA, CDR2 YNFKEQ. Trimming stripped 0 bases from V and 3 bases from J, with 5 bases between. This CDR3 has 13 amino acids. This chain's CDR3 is CASSQDLYTEAFF. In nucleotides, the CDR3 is TGTGCCAGCAGCCAAGATTTATACACTGAAGCTTTCTTT.

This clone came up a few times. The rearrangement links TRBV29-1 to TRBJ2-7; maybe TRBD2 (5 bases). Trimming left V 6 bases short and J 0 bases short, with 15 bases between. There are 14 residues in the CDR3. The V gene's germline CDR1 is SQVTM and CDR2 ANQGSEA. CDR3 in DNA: TGCAGCGTAGCCTCAGGACTGGGCTCCTACGAGCAGTACTTC. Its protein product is CSVASGLGSYEQYF.

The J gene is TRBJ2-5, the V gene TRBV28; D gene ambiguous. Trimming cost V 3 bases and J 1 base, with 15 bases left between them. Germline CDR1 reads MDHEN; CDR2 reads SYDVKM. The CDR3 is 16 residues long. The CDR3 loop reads CASSFIGRTLQETQYF. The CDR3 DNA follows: TGTGCCAGCAGTTTCATTGGCAGAACCCTCCAAGAGACCCAGTACTTC.

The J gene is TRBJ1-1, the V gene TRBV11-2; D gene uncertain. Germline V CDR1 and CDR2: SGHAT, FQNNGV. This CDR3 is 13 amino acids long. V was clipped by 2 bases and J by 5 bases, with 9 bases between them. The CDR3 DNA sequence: TGTGCCAGCAGCTTACTGAATCGGACTGAAGCTTTCTTT. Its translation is CASSLLNRTEAFF.

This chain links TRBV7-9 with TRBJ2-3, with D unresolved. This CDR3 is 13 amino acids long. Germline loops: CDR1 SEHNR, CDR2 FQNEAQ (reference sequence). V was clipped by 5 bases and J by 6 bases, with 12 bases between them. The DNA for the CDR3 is TGTGCCAGCAGCATCCCTCCCGGGGATACGCAGTATTTT. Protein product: CASSIPPGDTQYF.

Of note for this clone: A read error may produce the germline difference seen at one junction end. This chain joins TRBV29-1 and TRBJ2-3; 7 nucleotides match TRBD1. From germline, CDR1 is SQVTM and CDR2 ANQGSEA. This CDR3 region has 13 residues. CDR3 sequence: CSGEQGSTDTQYF. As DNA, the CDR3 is TGCAGCGGTGAACAGGGGAGCACAGATACGCAGTATTTT.

The CDR3, as DNA: TGCGCCAGCAGCCAAACCGGGACAGCATACAATGAGCAGTTCTTC. Encoded protein: CASSQTGTAYNEQFF. V is TRBV4-1 and J is TRBJ2-1; 7 nucleotides align to TRBD1. Germline V gene lookup returns CDR1 MGHRA and CDR2 YSYEKL. CDR3 length equals 15 residues. Trimming at V came to 2 bases and at J to 4 bases, leaving 5 bases not matched to a gene.

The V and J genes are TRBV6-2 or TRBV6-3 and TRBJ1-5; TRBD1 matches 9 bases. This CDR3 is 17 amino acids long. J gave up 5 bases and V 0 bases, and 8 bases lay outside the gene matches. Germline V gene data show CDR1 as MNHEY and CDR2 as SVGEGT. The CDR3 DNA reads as TGTGCCAGCAGTTACTCGGTGGGACAGGGAGAGCATCAGCCCCAGCATTTT. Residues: CASSYSVGQGEHQPQHF.

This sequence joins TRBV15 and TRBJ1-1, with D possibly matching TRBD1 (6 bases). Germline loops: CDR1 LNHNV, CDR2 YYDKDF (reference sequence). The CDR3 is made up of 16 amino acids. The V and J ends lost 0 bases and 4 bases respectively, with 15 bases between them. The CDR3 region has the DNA TGTGCCACCAGCAGAGACACCCTACAGGGTCGCACTGAAGCTTTCTTT. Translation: CATSRDTLQGRTEAFF.

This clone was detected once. The CDR3 nucleotides read TGTGCCAGCAGTTTATCTAGGCTAGCGGGAGTTTACGAGCAGTACTTC. Protein: CASSLSRLAGVYEQYF. J is TRBJ2-7 and V is TRBV28; 10 nucleotides line up with TRBD2. CDR1 MDHEN and CDR2 SYDVKM come from the germline V gene. The CDR3 totals 16 residues. V dropped 1 base and J dropped 4; count of bases not matched to a gene: 7.

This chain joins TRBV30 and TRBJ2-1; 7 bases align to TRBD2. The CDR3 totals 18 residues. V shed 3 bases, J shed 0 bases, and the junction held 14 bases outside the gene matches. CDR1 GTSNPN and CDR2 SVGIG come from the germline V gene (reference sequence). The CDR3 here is CAWSAGLLTYSSYNEQFF. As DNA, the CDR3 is TGTGCCTGGAGCGCGGGACTACTAACATATAGCTCCTACAATGAGCAGTTCTTC. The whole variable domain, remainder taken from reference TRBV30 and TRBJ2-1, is SQTIHQWPATLVQPVGSPLSLECTVEGTSNPNLYWYRQAAGRGLQLLFYSVGIGQISSEVPQNLSASRPQDRQFILSSKKLLLSDSGFYLCAWSAGLLTYSSYNEQFFGPGTRLTVL.